The rows below give T cell receptor beta chains drawn from one sample of a study of post-analysis software for immune sequencing data. TCRdb reprocessed the PCR reads with MiXCR, giving one entry per CDR3 protein. The sample lists about 400,000 distinct CDR3 sequences, approximately 33% occurring once. Material: blood. Source of these receptors: a girl between 5 and 17 years old with multiple sclerosis. CDR3s include the opening cysteine and the closing phenylalanine or tryptophan. D genes are given only for firm matches. For some rows the clone size is stated as once, few or many, or as a class when expanded; others skip it.

J	size	D	V	DNA	CDR3
TRBJ1-2	-	TRBD1	TRBV5-5	TGTGCCAGCAGGTCCGGGACAGCGTCGTCTTACGGCTACACCTTC	CASRSGTASSYGYTF
TRBJ2-5	few	-	TRBV28	TGTGCCAGCACCCCCATCTCGGGAGAGGGGGTTGCGACCCAGTACTTC	CASTPISGEGVATQYF
TRBJ2-2	-	-	TRBV18	TGTGCCAGCTCATCCCGAGGGGAGAACACCGGGGAGCTGTTTTTT	CASSSRGENTGELFF
TRBJ1-2	-	-	TRBV5-1	TGCGCCAGCAGCCCCCCCGGGACAAGGGCTGGCGGCTACACCTTC	CASSPPGTRAGGYTF
TRBJ2-1	-	TRBD2	TRBV6-2/TRBV6-3	TGTGCCAGCAGTCCCACCGGGCGGGGGTCCTACAATGAGCAGTTCTTC	CASSPTGRGSYNEQFF
TRBJ1-1	-	TRBD1	TRBV4-2	TGTGCCAGCAGCCAAGGGACAGGGGTCCCTGAAGCTTTCTTT	CASSQGTGVPEAFF
TRBJ1-2	few	-	TRBV7-2	TGTGCCAGCAGCATCCATCCCGGGTCCCAGGCCTATGGCTACACCTTC	CASSIHPGSQAYGYTF
TRBJ1-2	few	-	TRBV6-1	TGTGCCAGCCGAAGCCCCGACAGGCTGGGTAACTATGGCTACACCTTC	CASRSPDRLGNYGYTF
TRBJ2-2	-	-	TRBV11-1	TGTGCCAGCAGCTTAGAGTGGGGCGGGGAGCTGTTTTTT	CASSLEWGGELFF
TRBJ2-2	few	TRBD2	TRBV2	TGTGCCAGCAGTGGCGGGGGACGCACCGGGGAGCTGTTTTTT	CASSGGGRTGELFF
TRBJ2-7	many	-	TRBV9	TGTGCCAGCAGCCCCAGGGGATACGAGCAGTACTTC	CASSPRGYEQYF
TRBJ1-1	once	-	TRBV29-1	TGCAGCGTCGAGGCAGGGTGGGGCACTGAAGCTTTCTTT	CSVEAGWGTEAFF
TRBJ2-5	-	-	TRBV24-1	TGTGCCACCACGGCCGGGGAGGCAGAAGAGACCCAGTACTTC	CATTAGEAEETQYF
TRBJ2-1	-	-	TRBV6-5	TGTGCCAGCAGTTACCACGGTGGGGATGAGCAGTTCTTC	CASSYHGGDEQFF
TRBJ2-1	few	TRBD1	TRBV27	TGTGCCAGCAGTCCGACGGACAGGGGGCTTAATAATGAGCAGTTCTTC	CASSPTDRGLNNEQFF
TRBJ1-1	few	TRBD1	TRBV7-6	TGTGCCAGCAGCCTGGGGACAGGGAAGAACACTGAAGCTTTCTTT	CASSLGTGKNTEAFF
TRBJ2-1	few	-	TRBV2	TGTGCCAGCAGTGAAGCGATCCATAGTGAGCAGTTCTTC	CASSEAIHSEQFF
TRBJ2-2	few	TRBD1	TRBV29-1	TGCAGCGTGAGAGACAGGGGATTCACCGGGGAGCTGTTTTTT	CSVRDRGFTGELFF
TRBJ2-7	-	-	TRBV5-1	TGCGCCAGCAGCCCCGCCTCCGGGACGCGAGGCGAGCAGTACTTC	CASSPASGTRGEQYF
TRBJ1-2	many	-	TRBV12-3/TRBV12-4	TGTGCCAGCAGTTACGGGGGTTCGCGTGGCTACACCTTC	CASSYGGSRGYTF